The entry below describes one T cell receptor (beta chain). Its antigen is undetermined. This CDR3 has 13 amino acids. Per germline, CDR1 SGHVS and CDR2 FQNEAQ. Trimming removed 1 base from V and 6 bases from J, with 10 bases in between. Within Nashville, Tennessee resided all donors, each a Caucasian adult. Naive CD45RA+ and memory CD45RA-negative subsets were split from CD4+ cells. TCRdb's table, derived via immunoSEQ multiplex PCR, lists solely in-frame clones and lacks some. Seen here are millions of clones, about 92% observed once, and the top ten hold about 0.13%. The sample is drawn from a study of shared clonotypes between healthy human individuals. Study-level background: Used for every donor were three CD4 naive, three CD4 memory, two CD8 naive and one CD8 memory plate.

The study's findings and limits: The authors expected sequencing depth to affect clonotype sharing among donors.

The chain couples TRBV7-8 to TRBJ2-7; D gene uncertain. This sequence was found in a man between 18 and 35 years old in good health. Sequencing was performed on naive CD4+ T cells sorted from blood. Subset noted: CD45RA+ positively selected. CDR3 bases: TGTGCCAGCAGCTTAGGAGAACCAGCCGAGCAGTACTTC. Translating it yields CASSLGEPAEQYF. Combining the CDR3 with reference TRBV7-8 and TRBJ2-7 gives the whole variable domain GAGVSQSPRYKVAKRGQDVALRCDPISGHVSLFWYQQALGQGPEFLTYFQNEAQLDKSGLPSDRFFAERPEGSVSTLKIQRTQQEDSAVYLCASSLGEPAEQYFGPGTRLTVT.